Shown below are 8 T cell receptor beta chains from a single sample sequenced in a study of shared clonotypes between healthy human individuals. Naive CD8 populations comprised CD45RO-negative cells positively selected for CCR7, excluding terminally differentiated effector memory CD45RA+ cells. The repertoire was sequenced with immunoSEQ multiplex PCR; TCRdb's copy has only in-frame clones and lacks some. The table records a few million clones, 90% to 95% of them present only once. Sequenced sample: naive CD8+ T cells from PBMCs. The receptors were gathered from a man aged 18 to 35 in good health. Some clones in this sample may be carry-over from other donors' samples.

The V gene is TRBV7-6, the J gene TRBJ2-1; 7 positions agree with TRBD2. Losses at the gene ends were 5 bases for V and 8 bases for J; bases not matched to a gene: 15. The CDR3 spans 16 residues. Germline CDR1 and CDR2: SGHVS and FNYEAQ. The CDR3 DNA reads TGTGCCAGCAGCCCGGTTATCGGGACTAAAGAAGATGAGCAGTTCTTC. Its protein is CASSPVIGTKEDEQFF.

The chain is built from TRBV6-5 and TRBJ1-2, with a weak D call TRBD1 (6 bases). The CDR3 sequence is 15 residues long. The V and J ends lost 5 bases and 6 bases respectively, with 19 bases between them. CDR1 is MNHEY and CDR2 is SVGAGI in the germline V gene. CDR3 residues: CASSAYRADLHGYTF. In DNA form, the CDR3 reads TGTGCCAGCAGTGCCTACAGGGCGGACCTCCATGGCTACACCTTC.

The chain recombines TRBV7-9 with TRBJ2-5; D gene ambiguous. CDR1 is SEHNR and CDR2 is FQNEAQ in the germline V gene (reference sequence). The ends were cut back, 1 base at V and 0 bases at J, with 12 bases in the middle. The CDR3 covers 16 residues. This CDR3 is CASSLVGPTYQETQYF. The CDR3, as DNA: TGTGCCAGCAGCTTAGTTGGCCCAACGTACCAAGAGACCCAGTACTTC.

This clone was counted a single time. The rearrangement links TRBV12-2 to TRBJ2-2; TRBD2, the table's D call, was not compared with the DNA. TRBV12-2 is reported as a pseudogene. This CDR3 has 17 residues. The CDR3 DNA follows: TGTGCAAGTCGCTCCCTACGGGGGACTAGCGACACCGGGGAGCTGTTTTTT. Its protein is CASRSLRGTSDTGELFF.

The chain combines TRBV12-5 with TRBJ1-1, with D unresolved. This CDR3 is 15 amino acids long. Germline-derived CDR1 and CDR2 are LGHNT and FRNRAP. V was trimmed by 0 bases and J by 1 base, leaving 9 bases between them. The CDR3 here is CASGLVQGRNTEAFF. CDR3 sequence (DNA): TGTGCTAGTGGTTTGGTACAAGGGAGGAACACTGAAGCTTTCTTT.

The chain joins TRBV19 to TRBJ2-7; TRBD2 agrees at 8 bases. There are 16 residues in the CDR3. The germline V gene encodes CDR1 LNHDA and CDR2 SQIVND (reference sequence). The V and J ends lost 4 bases and 0 bases, in that order; junction bases with no gene match: 8. The CDR3 nucleotides read TGTGCCAGTAGTACAGCTCCTAGCGGGTACTCCTACGAGCAGTACTTC. This translates into CASSTAPSGYSYEQYF.

This clone has only one observation. The V call is TRBV11-2, the J call TRBJ1-1; D unresolved. Per the germline V gene, CDR1 is SGHAT and CDR2 is FQNNGV. There are 14 residues in the CDR3. Trimming took 4 bases from V and 2 from J, leaving 11 bases between them. Here the CDR3 DNA reads TGTGCCAGCAGCTCCGCGTACAGCAACACTGAAGCTTTCTTT. Its translation is CASSSAYSNTEAFF.

The chain carries TRBV4-3 and TRBJ2-1; 8 bases line up with TRBD2. V lost 1 base to trimming and J lost 8 bases; unmatched junction nucleotides: 7. This CDR3 contains 15 residues. Germline V lookup: CDR1 LGHNA, CDR2 YSLEER. DNA for the CDR3: TGCGCCAGCAGCCAAGCCGGGACTAGTAGTGATGAGCAGTTCTTC. Residues: CASSQAGTSSDEQFF.